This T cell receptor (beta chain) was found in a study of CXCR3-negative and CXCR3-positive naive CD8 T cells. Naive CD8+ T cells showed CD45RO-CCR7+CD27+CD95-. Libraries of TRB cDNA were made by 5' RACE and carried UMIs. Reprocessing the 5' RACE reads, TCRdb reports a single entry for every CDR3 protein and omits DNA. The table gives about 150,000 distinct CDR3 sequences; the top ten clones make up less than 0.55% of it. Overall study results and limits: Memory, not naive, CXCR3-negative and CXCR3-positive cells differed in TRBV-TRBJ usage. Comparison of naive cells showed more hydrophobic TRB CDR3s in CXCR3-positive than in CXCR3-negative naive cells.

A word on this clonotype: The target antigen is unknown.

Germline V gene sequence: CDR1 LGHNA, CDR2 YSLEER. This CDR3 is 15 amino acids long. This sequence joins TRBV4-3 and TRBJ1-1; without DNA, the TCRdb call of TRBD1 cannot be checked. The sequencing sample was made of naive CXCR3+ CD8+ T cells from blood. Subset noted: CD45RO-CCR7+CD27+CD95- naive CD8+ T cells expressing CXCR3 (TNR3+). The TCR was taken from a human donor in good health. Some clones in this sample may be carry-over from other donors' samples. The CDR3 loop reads CASSQDRRTGGEAFF.